The 9 T cell receptor beta chains reported below all come from one sample, sequenced in a study of CXCR3-negative and CXCR3-positive naive CD8 T cells. Points from the study as a whole: Against CXCR3-negative naive cells, CXCR3-positive naive cells showed more hydrophobic TRB CDR3s.

Their cognate antigens are unknown. The method, 5' RACE with UMI labels, was used to prepare the TRB cDNA libraries. After re-calling the 5' RACE reads, TCRdb lists one entry per CDR3 protein, DNA absent. The listing records over 150,000 distinct CDR3 sequences. The sample taken for sequencing was naive CXCR3+ CD8+ T cells from blood. Subset reported: CD45RO-CCR7+CD27+CD95- naive CD8+ T cells expressing CXCR3 (TNR3+). These TCRs come from a human donor in good health. Some clones in this sample may be carry-over from other donors' samples.

The chain recombines TRBV6-1 with TRBJ1-6; TCRdb calls TRBD1, which cannot be checked without DNA. The CDR3 loop spans 17 amino acids. In germline, CDR1 is MNHNS, CDR2 SASEGT. CDR3 amino acids: CASSRSGTETLNSPLHF.

The chain is built from TRBV28 and TRBJ2-3. Germline V gene data show CDR1 as MDHEN and CDR2 as SYDVKM. The length of the CDR3 is 13 residues. CDR3 amino acids: CASSEGFGDTQYF.

The gene calls are TRBV5-4 and TRBJ2-5; no DNA is available, so the TRBD2 call from TCRdb remains unchecked. Germline lookup yields CDR1 SGHNT and CDR2 YYREEE (reference sequence). The CDR3 runs to 13 residues. The CDR3 sequence is CAGRGALQETQYF.

The chain has TRBV28 and TRBJ2-1. The CDR3 length is 14 residues. Germline V gene sequence: CDR1 MDHEN, CDR2 SYDVKM. The CDR3 reads CASSLTSVTDEQFF.

This chain connects TRBV5-5 to TRBJ2-7; TCRdb returns TRBD1, unconfirmable since there is no DNA. The CDR3 has 14 residues. Germline V CDR1 and CDR2: SGHKS, YYEKEE (reference sequence). CDR3: CASRGTGVTYEQYF.

The V and J genes are TRBV28 and TRBJ2-1. The CDR3 runs to 15 residues. Germline V lookup: CDR1 MDHEN, CDR2 SYDVKM. The chain's CDR3 is CASSLWPIEGNEQFF.

The rearrangement uses TRBV28 and TRBJ2-5; there is no DNA to check the TCRdb D call of TRBD1. CDR3 length equals 13 residues. Germline CDR1 and CDR2: MDHEN and SYDVKM. CDR3 sequence: CASRTGLGETQYF.

The CDR3 reads CASSLLLAGIYEQYF. V gene TRBV28 combines with J gene TRBJ2-7; the D call of TRBD2 rests on TCRdb alone, since no DNA is present to check it. Germline-derived CDR1 and CDR2 are MDHEN and SYDVKM. This CDR3 spans 15 amino acids.

This chain joins TRBV5-1 and TRBJ2-1; the D call from TCRdb, TRBD1, cannot be confirmed without DNA. The CDR3 sequence is 11 residues long. Germline V gene lookup returns CDR1 SGHRS and CDR2 YFSETQ. The CDR3 region is CASKQGNEQFF.